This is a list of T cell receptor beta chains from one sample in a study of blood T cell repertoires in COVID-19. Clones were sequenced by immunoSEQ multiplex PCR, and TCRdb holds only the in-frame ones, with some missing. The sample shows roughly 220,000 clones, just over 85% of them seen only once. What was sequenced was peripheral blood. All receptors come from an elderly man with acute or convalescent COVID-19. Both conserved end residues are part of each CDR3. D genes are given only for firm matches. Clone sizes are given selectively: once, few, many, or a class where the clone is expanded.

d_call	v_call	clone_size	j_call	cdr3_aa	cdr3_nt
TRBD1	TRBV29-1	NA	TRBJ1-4	CSARPGQGNKKLFF	TGCAGCGCTCGCCCGGGACAGGGTAATAAAAAACTGTTTTTT
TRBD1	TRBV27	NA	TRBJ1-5	CASSARDRGHPNQPQHF	TGTGCCAGCAGTGCCCGGGACAGGGGCCACCCCAATCAGCCCCAGCATTTT
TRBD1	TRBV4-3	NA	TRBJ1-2	CASSQDTGGTYGYTF	TGCGCCAGCAGCCAAGATACAGGGGGAACTTATGGCTACACCTTC
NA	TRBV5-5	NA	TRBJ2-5	CASSSVREPQETQYF	TGTGCCAGCAGCTCCGTACGAGAGCCTCAAGAGACCCAGTACTTC
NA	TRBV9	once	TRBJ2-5	CASSGALVEQETQYF	TGTGCCAGCAGCGGGGCCCTGGTGGAACAAGAGACCCAGTACTTC
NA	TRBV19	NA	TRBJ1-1	CASSLITVNTEAFF	TGTGCCAGTAGCTTAATTACAGTTAACACTGAAGCTTTCTTT
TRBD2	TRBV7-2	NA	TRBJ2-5	CASSLVGGTRETQYF	TGTGCCAGCAGCTTAGTAGGGGGGACTAGGGAGACCCAGTACTTC
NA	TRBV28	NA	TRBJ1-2	CASRQGGNGYTF	TGTGCCAGCAGACAGGGAGGGAATGGCTACACCTTC
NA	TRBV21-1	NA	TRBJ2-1	CASSKSPSAHNEQFF	TGTGCCAGCAGCAAATCTCCCAGCGCCCACAATGAGCAGTTCTTC
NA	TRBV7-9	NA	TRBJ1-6	CATLADGELPYNSPLHF	TGTGCCACCCTTGCGGACGGGGAGCTCCCTTATAATTCACCCCTCCACTTT
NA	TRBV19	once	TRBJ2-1	CASRQRSYNEQFF	TGTGCCAGCCGACAGAGATCCTACAATGAGCAGTTCTTC
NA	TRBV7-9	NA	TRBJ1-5	CASSTLENQPQHF	TGTGCCAGCAGCACCTTAGAAAATCAGCCCCAGCATTTT
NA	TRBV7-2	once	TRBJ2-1	CASSLGSGREQFF	TGTGCCAGCAGCTTAGGGAGCGGGCGCGAGCAGTTCTTC
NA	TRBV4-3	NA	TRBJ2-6	CASSQDRGRSGSGANVLTF	TGCGCCAGCAGCCAAGATCGAGGTCGATCTGGCTCTGGGGCCAACGTCCTGACTTTC
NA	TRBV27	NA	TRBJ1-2	CASSFRGYGYTF	TGTGCCAGCAGTTTTCGGGGCTATGGCTACACCTTC
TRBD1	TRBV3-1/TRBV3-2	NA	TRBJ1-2	CASSRGQGRTNYGYTF	TGTGCCAGCAGCCGGGGACAGGGGAGAACTAACTATGGCTACACCTTC
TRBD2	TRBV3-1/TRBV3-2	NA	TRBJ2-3	CASSQDRGGDTQYF	TGTGCCAGCAGCCAAGATCGGGGGGGAGATACGCAGTATTTT
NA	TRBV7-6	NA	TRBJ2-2	CASSLAGVGPTGELFF	TGTGCCAGCAGCTTAGCGGGAGTTGGTCCCACCGGGGAGCTGTTTTTT
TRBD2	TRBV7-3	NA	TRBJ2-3	CASSPSGSVADTQYF	TGTGCCAGCAGCCCTAGCGGGAGCGTAGCAGATACGCAGTATTTT